Reported below is one T cell receptor (beta chain). What it binds is unknown. The study drew at least one pre-ART and at least two post-ART PBMC samples from every donor. The data were taken from a study of long-term antiretroviral therapy in people with HIV. Whole-study results and caveats: Blood was collected between about 2003 and 2017, possibly under older ART regimens.

Version v3.0 of the immunoSEQ assay ran at survey level. The target of sequencing was about 35,000-50,000 T-cell genomes per sample. Sequencing used immunoSEQ multiplex PCR; TCRdb keeps in-frame clones, though not all of them. Here the sample spans tens of thousands of clones, roughly 87% being singletons. V was clipped by 6 bases and J by 0 bases, with 11 bases between them. The CDR3 spans 15 residues. CDR1 and CDR2 from the germline V gene are MNHNS and SASEGT. This TCR came from a man in his fifties or sixties with HIV. Sequences were derived from unsorted PBMCs, sampled 0.4 years after starting antiretroviral therapy. The rearrangement uses TRBV6-1 and TRBJ2-2; possible D gene TRBD1, 5 bases. The CDR3 reads CASREQASNTGELFF. CDR3 bases: TGTGCCAGCAGAGAACAGGCGTCGAACACCGGGGAGCTGTTTTTT.